This TCR beta chain was identified in a study of blood T cell repertoires in COVID-19. In the study overall: Donors in the United States, Italy and Spain gave samples during acute or convalescent COVID-19. T cells, B-cell-depleted T cells, or PBMCs supplied cDNA or gDNA.

In germline, CDR1 is SNHLY, CDR2 FYNNEI. This CDR3 comprises 15 residues. The ends were cut back, 2 bases at V and 4 bases at J, with 12 bases in the middle. In the original processing: Amplification with reference gene primers provided the estimates of nucleated cell counts. Assay: immunoSEQ multiplex PCR; the TCRdb copy retains only in-frame clones and omits some. V, J and clone size were drawn from that table, and D and trimming were deduced from the DNA. In the table there are about 98,000 clones, roughly 80% of which are singletons. Sequenced material: peripheral blood. The TCR comes from a woman of 80 years or more with acute or convalescent COVID-19. The V and J genes are TRBV2 and TRBJ1-5; no firm D call. This CDR3 reads CASSENRPANQPQHF. The CDR3, as DNA: TGTGCCAGCAGTGAAAACAGACCAGCTAATCAGCCCCAGCATTTT.